This entry describes one T cell receptor beta chain. The data were taken from a study of response to subunit inactivated influenza vaccine. TCRdb independently ran MiXCR on the RT-PCR reads; one entry per CDR3 protein. The data contain more than 450,000 distinct CDR3 sequences, about 11% of them singletons. This TCR derives from a man aged 50 to 59 who received an inactivated influenza vaccine. This sample comprised PBMCs from blood, obtained on the day of vaccination.

DNA for the CDR3: TGTGCCAGCACCTCCTCGGGGGGCGCTGGGTATGGCTACACCTTC. Amino acids: CASTSSGGAGYGYTF. The V and J genes are TRBV9 and TRBJ1-2, with D possibly being TRBD1 (6 bases). Trimming cost V 6 bases and J 5 bases, with 20 bases left between them. Per the germline V gene, CDR1 is SGDLS and CDR2 is YYNGEE. The CDR3 has 15 amino acids.